This T cell receptor beta chain was found in a study of shared clonotypes between healthy human individuals. Study observations and caveats: Generation probability values for non-shared clonotypes were lower than those for clonotypes shared by all four donors. Researchers sampled only blood; tissue repertoires likely differ.

V was cut by 2 bases and J by 5 bases, with 14 bases left in between. This CDR3 contains 14 residues. Per the germline V gene, CDR1 is SGHRS and CDR2 is YFSETQ. Method: immunoSEQ multiplex PCR; TCRdb's copy keeps in-frame clones and lacks some. The repertoire holds about 770,000 clones, with roughly 72% as singletons. As regards this clone: Its antigen is undetermined.

The chain uses TRBV5-1 and TRBJ2-7; no definite D call. Sample: memory CD4+ T cells sorted from blood. The subset is: CD45RA-negative fraction. The sequence was obtained from a woman in her 30s in good health. CDR3 residues: CASSFLVGGNEQYF. The CDR3 DNA sequence: TGCGCCAGCAGCTTTCTAGTGGGTGGGAACGAGCAGTACTTC.